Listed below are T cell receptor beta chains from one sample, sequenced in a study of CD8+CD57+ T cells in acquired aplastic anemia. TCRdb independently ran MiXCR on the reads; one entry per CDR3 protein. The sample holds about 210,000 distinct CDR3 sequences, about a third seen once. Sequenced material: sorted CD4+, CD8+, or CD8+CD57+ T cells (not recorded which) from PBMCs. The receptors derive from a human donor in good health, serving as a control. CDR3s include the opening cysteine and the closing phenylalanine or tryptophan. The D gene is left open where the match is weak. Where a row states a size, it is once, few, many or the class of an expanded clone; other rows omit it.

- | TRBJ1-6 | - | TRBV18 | CASSQEASYNSPLHF | TGTGCCAGCTCTCAAGAAGCCTCCTATAATTCACCCCTCCACTTT
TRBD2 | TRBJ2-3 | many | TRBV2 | CASISGTSGGGQYF | TGTGCCAGCATATCCGGGACTAGCGGGGGGGGGCAGTATTTT
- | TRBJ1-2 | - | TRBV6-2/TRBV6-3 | CASSYSSGFGSKPNYGYTF | TGTGCCAGCAGTTACTCGTCAGGGTTTGGGTCGAAACCTAACTATGGCTACACCTTC
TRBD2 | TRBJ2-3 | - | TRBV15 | CATRRTSGRLTDTQYF | TGTGCCACCAGGCGGACTAGCGGGAGGCTCACAGATACGCAGTATTTT
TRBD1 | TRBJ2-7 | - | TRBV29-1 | CSVADRAKPNEQYF | TGCAGCGTGGCCGACAGGGCGAAGCCTAACGAGCAGTACTTC
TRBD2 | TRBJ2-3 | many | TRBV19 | CASSRLARLAGVDTQYF | TGTGCCAGTAGTAGACTCGCCCGACTAGCGGGAGTAGATACGCAGTATTTT
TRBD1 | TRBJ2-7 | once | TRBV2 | CASRDRGAGEQYF | TGTGCCAGCCGGGACAGGGGGGCGGGGGAGCAGTACTTC
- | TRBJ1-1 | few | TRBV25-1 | CAGSENRPDNTEAFF | TGTGCCGGTAGTGAAAATCGACCGGACAACACTGAAGCTTTCTTT
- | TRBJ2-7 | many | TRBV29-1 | CSVGRVGYEQYF | TGCAGCGTTGGCAGGGTGGGCTACGAGCAGTACTTC
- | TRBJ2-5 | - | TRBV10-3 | CAISESTGRQETQYF | TGTGCCATCAGTGAGTCAACAGGGCGTCAAGAGACCCAGTACTTC
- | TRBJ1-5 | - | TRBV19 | CASNKGGGSNQPQHF | TGTGCCAGTAATAAAGGGGGGGGCAGCAATCAGCCCCAGCATTTT
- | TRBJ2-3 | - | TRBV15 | CATSRYPQGEADTQYF | TGTGCCACCAGCAGGTACCCACAGGGAGAGGCAGATACGCAGTATTTT
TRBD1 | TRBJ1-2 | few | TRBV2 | CASSDLDRAGTF | TGTGCCAGCAGTGATTTGGACAGGGCCGGCACCTTC
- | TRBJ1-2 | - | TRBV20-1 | CSATHENYGYTF | TGCAGTGCGACTCACGAAAACTATGGCTACACCTTC
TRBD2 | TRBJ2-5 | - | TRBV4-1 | CASSQVLLAGEIQETQYF | TGCGCCAGCAGCCAAGTATTACTAGCGGGGGAAATCCAAGAGACCCAGTACTTC
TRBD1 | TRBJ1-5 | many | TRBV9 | CASSVGQGPDQPQHF | TGTGCCAGCAGCGTGGGACAGGGGCCCGATCAGCCCCAGCATTTT
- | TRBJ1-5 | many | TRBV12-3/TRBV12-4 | CASSGLHSNQPQHF | TGTGCCAGCAGTGGACTACATAGCAATCAGCCCCAGCATTTT
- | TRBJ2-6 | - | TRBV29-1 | CSVEEYAGANVLTF | TGCAGCGTTGAGGAGTATGCAGGGGCCAACGTCCTGACTTTC
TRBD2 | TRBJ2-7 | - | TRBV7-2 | CASSPRGGEQYF | TGTGCCAGCAGCCCCCGGGGGGGCGAGCAGTACTTC
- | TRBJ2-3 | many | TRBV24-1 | CATSRDHLGGLCTDTQYF | TGTGCCACCAGTCGAGACCACCTAGGGGGACTCTGCACAGATACGCAGTATTTT
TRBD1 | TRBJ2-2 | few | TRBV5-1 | CASSLGLTGTGIGELFF | TGCGCCAGCAGCTTGGGTCTGACCGGGACAGGGATCGGGGAGCTGTTTTTT
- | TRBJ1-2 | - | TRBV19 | CASSLEGGTYWIGYTF | TGTGCCAGCAGCTTAGAGGGGGGGACCTATTGGATCGGCTACACCTTC
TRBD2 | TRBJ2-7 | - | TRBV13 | CASSPGGTSGGQLSYEQYF | TGTGCCAGCAGCCCGGGCGGGACTAGCGGGGGGCAGCTTTCCTACGAGCAGTACTTC
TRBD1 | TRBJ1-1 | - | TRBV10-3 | CAIGGTGLVPAFF | TGTGCCATCGGAGGGACAGGGCTTGTTCCGGCTTTCTTT
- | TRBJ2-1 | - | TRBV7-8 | CASGLKRTASPNEQFF | TGTGCCAGCGGCTTGAAGCGTACCGCTAGTCCTAATGAGCAGTTCTTC
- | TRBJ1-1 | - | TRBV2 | CAISTLTPNTEAFF | TGTGCCATCAGTACCCTGACACCCAACACTGAAGCTTTCTTT
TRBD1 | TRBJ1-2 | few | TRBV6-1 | CASRRVRTGPQASF | TGTGCCAGCAGACGTGTTAGGACAGGCCCTCAGGCAAGCTTC
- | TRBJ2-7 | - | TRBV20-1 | CSADNYEQYF | TGCAGTGCTGACAACTACGAGCAGTACTTC
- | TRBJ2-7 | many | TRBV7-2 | CASSLDGAGPYEQYF | TGTGCCAGCAGCTTAGACGGGGCAGGACCCTACGAGCAGTACTTC
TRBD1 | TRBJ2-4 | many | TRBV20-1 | CSARDRGVDKNIQYF | TGCAGTGCTCGGGACAGGGGGGTTGACAAAAACATTCAGTACTTC
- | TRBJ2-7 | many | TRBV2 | CASSESITPYYEQYF | TGTGCCAGCAGTGAATCTATCACACCTTACTACGAGCAGTACTTC